This T cell receptor (beta chain) was observed in a study of blood T cell repertoires in COVID-19. Study-wide background: Collection of acute and convalescent COVID-19 samples took place in the United States, Italy and Spain.

The CDR3 consists of 11 residues. Trimming took 5 bases from V and 15 from J, leaving 14 bases between them. The germline V gene has CDR1 SNHLY and CDR2 FYNNEI. Measured with immunoSEQ multiplex PCR; TCRdb has only the in-frame clones, and not every one. Of approximately 220,000 clones listed, about nine tenths are singletons. This clonotype originated in a woman between 50 and 59 years old with acute or convalescent COVID-19. V gene TRBV2 combines with J gene TRBJ2-1; D call uncertain. Sequenced material: peripheral blood. The CDR3 protein is CASSFPVFGFF. For the CDR3, the DNA is TGTGCCAGCAGTTTCCCGGTCTTTGGGTTCTTC.